One sample yielded the 32 T cell receptor beta chains listed below, sequenced in a study of shared clonotypes between healthy human individuals. Produced via immunoSEQ multiplex PCR; TCRdb's table is partial and in-frame only. The sample yields some 2.1 million clones, approximately 95% seen once. Sequencing was carried out using naive CD4+ T cells sorted from blood. Subset meaning: CD45RA+ positively selected. These receptors were collected from a man aged 18 to 29 in good health.

This clone showed up just once. The chain recombines TRBV30 with TRBJ2-1; a possible D gene is TRBD2 (5 bases). CDR1 is GTSNPN, CDR2 SVGIG, per germline (reference sequence). The CDR3 has 12 residues. Between the trimmed V and J ends, which lost 0 bases and 10 bases, there was a span of 10 bases. The CDR3 nucleotides read TGTGCCTGGAGTGTATTTCGCGGGGAGCAGTTCTTC. Protein: CAWSVFRGEQFF.

The gene calls are TRBV27 and TRBJ1-2; possible D gene TRBD1, 6 bases. The germline V gene encodes CDR1 MNHEY and CDR2 SMNVEV (reference sequence). This CDR3 is built from 12 residues. Between the trimmed V and J ends, which lost 5 bases and 5 bases, there was a span of 9 bases. CDR3 DNA sequence: TGTGCCAGCAGTGGGGGCCTTTATGGCTACACCTTC. It encodes CASSGGLYGYTF.

The V and J genes are TRBV27 and TRBJ2-1, with TRBD2 matching over 10 bases. The CDR3 is 15 amino acids. After removal of 4 bases from V and 6 bases from J, the junction contained 6 bases not matched to a gene. CDR1 and CDR2 from the germline V gene are MNHEY and SMNVEV (reference sequence). The CDR3 loop reads CASSSAGGGSNEQFF. In DNA form, the CDR3 reads TGTGCCAGCAGTTCAGCGGGAGGGGGAAGCAATGAGCAGTTCTTC.

CDR3 sequence reads: CASSERRPARETQYF. CDR3 nucleotide sequence: TGTGCCAGCAGCGAGAGGAGGCCCGCTCGGGAGACCCAGTACTTC. The V call is TRBV7-9, the J call TRBJ2-5, with D possibly being TRBD2 (5 bases). The CDR3 extends over 15 amino acids. Germline CDR1 reads SEHNR; CDR2 reads FQNEAQ (reference sequence). V was pared by 5 bases and J by 5 bases, with 18 bases between.

The CDR3 sequence: CASRIGTGATGELFF. CDR3 nucleotide sequence: TGCGCCAGCAGGATAGGGACAGGGGCCACCGGGGAGCTGTTTTTT. This chain connects TRBV5-1 to TRBJ2-2; 10 bases align to TRBD1. CDR1 is SGHRS and CDR2 is YFSETQ in the germline V gene. The CDR3 sequence is 15 residues long. Trimming took 5 bases from V and 4 from J; bases not matched to a gene: 5.

The CDR3 sequence: CASSLNRGQFF. The CDR3, as DNA: TGTGCCAGCAGCTTAAACCGGGGGCAGTTCTTC. This sequence joins TRBV5-6 and TRBJ2-1, with D perhaps TRBD2 (5 bases). The germline V and J ends were trimmed by 2 bases and 12 bases, with 9 bases remaining between them. This CDR3 comprises 11 residues. In germline, CDR1 is SGHDT, CDR2 YYEEEE.

This chain uses TRBV10-1 with TRBJ2-1; 11 bases fit TRBD2. With V trimmed by 2 bases and J by 15 bases, 12 bases remained unmatched. This CDR3 has 15 amino acids. CDR1 is WNHNN and CDR2 is SYGVQD in the germline V gene (reference sequence). The CDR3 loop reads CASSEEGSGRARRFF. The CDR3 coding sequence is TGCGCCAGCAGTGAGGAAGGTAGCGGGAGGGCCCGGCGGTTCTTC.

This chain connects TRBV4-3 to TRBJ1-5; no clear D gene. V was cut by 5 bases and J by 0 bases, with 11 bases left in between. Germline values: CDR1 LGHNA, CDR2 YSLEER. The CDR3 is made up of 15 amino acids. This chain's CDR3 is CASSSRHLSNQPQHF. As DNA, the CDR3 is TGCGCCAGCAGCTCCCGACACCTTAGCAATCAGCCCCAGCATTTT.

The chain links TRBV30 to TRBJ1-4; TRBD1 is a possible D gene (6 bases). Per germline, CDR1 GTSNPN and CDR2 SVGIG (reference sequence). Between the trimmed V and J ends, which lost 0 bases and 8 bases, there was a span of 16 bases. The CDR3 runs 15 residues. This chain's CDR3 is CAWSVRAGAGEKLFF. The CDR3 coding sequence is TGTGCCTGGAGTGTACGGGCGGGGGCCGGAGAAAAACTGTTTTTT.

The rearrangement links TRBV10-3 to TRBJ2-7; the D call may be TRBD1 or TRBD2 (5 bases each). Trimming left V 6 bases short and J 2 bases short, with 14 bases between. CDR1 ENHRY and CDR2 SYGVKD come from the germline V gene. The CDR3 totals 14 residues. CDR3 in amino acids: CAIRPGPNTYEQYF. DNA for the CDR3: TGTGCCATCAGACCGGGACCGAATACCTACGAGCAGTACTTC.

A note on this clone: In the same sample, other DNA sequences code for this CDR3. The chain links TRBV5-1 to TRBJ2-3, with 7 bases aligning to TRBD1. Trimming cost V 4 bases and J 2 bases; bases outside gene matches: 4. The CDR3 sequence is 14 residues long. CDR1 and CDR2 (germline): SGHRS, YFSETQ. CDR3 coding DNA: TGCGCCAGCAGCCCGGGACAGCTCACAGATACGCAGTATTTT. The encoded protein is CASSPGQLTDTQYF.

The V and J genes are TRBV7-2 and TRBJ2-7, with a possible D match to TRBD2 (6 bases). The CDR3 length is 16 residues. The V gene lost 1 base and the J gene lost 0 bases, with 13 bases spanning the gap. Germline V lookup: CDR1 SGHTA, CDR2 FQGNSA. In DNA form, the CDR3 reads TGTGCCAGCAGCTTAGACGGCGGGGTGAGCTCCTACGAGCAGTACTTC. Translating gives CASSLDGGVSSYEQYF.

This clone was detected only once. V and J are TRBV11-2 and TRBJ1-1; TRBD1 agrees at 10 bases. Germline CDR1 SGHAT, CDR2 FQNNGV. V was clipped by 0 bases and J by 7 bases; unmatched bases: 2. The CDR3 length is 14 residues. The CDR3 DNA reads as TGTGCCAGCAGCTTAGAGGGGGACAGGGGTGAAGCTTTCTTT. Protein product: CASSLEGDRGEAFF. The full variable domain, completed using reference TRBV11-2 and TRBJ1-1, is EAGVAQSPRYKIIEKRQSVAFWCNPISGHATLYWYQQILGQGPKLLIQFQNNGVVDDSQLPKDRFSAERLKGVDSTLKIQPAKLEDSAVYLCASSLEGDRGEAFFGQGTRLTVV.

CDR3 in amino acids: CASSGDRPYEQYF. In DNA form, the CDR3 reads TGTGCCAGCTCGGGGGACAGACCGTACGAGCAGTACTTC. The chain carries TRBV2 and TRBJ2-7, with TRBD1 as a possible D gene (7 bases). This CDR3 has 13 amino acids. Trimming stripped 8 bases from V and 4 bases from J, with 15 bases between. Germline-derived CDR1 and CDR2 are SNHLY and FYNNEI.

The chain couples TRBV7-8 to TRBJ2-2; 10 bases match TRBD2. This CDR3 is 18 amino acids long. Germline assignment: CDR1 SGHVS and CDR2 FQNEAQ. The trim removed 5 bases at V and 7 bases at J, leaving 16 bases unmatched. The CDR3 loop reads CASSPFSGLAGAVGELFF. In nucleotides, the CDR3 is TGTGCCAGCAGCCCCTTTTCTGGGCTAGCGGGAGCGGTCGGGGAGCTGTTTTTT.

V usage is TRBV6-4 and J usage is TRBJ1-6; 7 positions match TRBD1. Trimming cost V 0 bases and J 9 bases; bases outside gene matches: 5. This CDR3 has 15 amino acids. The germline gives CDR1 MRHNA, CDR2 SNTAGT. The CDR3: CASSDSTGKGSPLHF. The CDR3 region has the DNA TGTGCCAGCAGTGACTCGACAGGGAAAGGTTCACCCCTCCACTTT.

This chain connects TRBV4-1 to TRBJ2-5, with 10 positions matching TRBD1. The ends lost 1 base at V and 3 bases at J; junction bases unmatched: 20. Germline values: CDR1 MGHRA, CDR2 YSYEKL. CDR3 length: 21 amino acids. CDR3 nucleotides: TGCGCCAGCAGCCAAGGGGGTGGCGCCCGAAGACAGGGGGCGGAGAAAGAGACCCAGTACTTC. Protein: CASSQGGGARRQGAEKETQYF.

The CDR3 spells CATSRAPGARESGYTF. CDR3 DNA sequence: TGTGCCACCAGCAGAGCCCCCGGGGCCCGGGAATCTGGCTACACCTTC. The rearrangement uses TRBV15 and TRBJ1-2; D is perhaps TRBD1 (5 bases). The V end was cut by 1 base, the J end by 7 bases, with 19 bases between. This CDR3 spans 16 amino acids. Looked up from germline, CDR1 is LNHNV and CDR2 is YYDKDF (reference sequence).

CDR3 loop: CASSGPAIGAKNIQYF. The DNA for the CDR3 is TGCGCCAGCAGCGGTCCGGCTATTGGGGCCAAAAACATTCAGTACTTC. The chain is built from TRBV4-3 and TRBJ2-4, with unresolved D. The CDR3 consists of 16 residues. V was pared by 5 bases and J by 1 base, with 15 bases between. Germline loops: CDR1 LGHNA, CDR2 YSLEER.

Concerning this clone: Other DNA sequences from this sample encode an identical CDR3 as well. The chain links TRBV19 to TRBJ2-7; D unresolved. The V gene lost 2 bases and the J gene lost 1 base, with 6 bases spanning the gap. The CDR3 runs 13 residues. Per germline, CDR1 LNHDA and CDR2 SQIVND (reference sequence). DNA for the CDR3: TGTGCCAGTAGTATAAGGGTTTCCTACGAGCAGTACTTC. It is translated as CASSIRVSYEQYF.

The chain recombines TRBV18 with TRBJ2-5, with D possibly TRBD1 on 5 matching bases. V lost 4 bases, J lost 3 bases, and 15 bases lay in between. CDR1 and CDR2 (germline): KGHSH, LQKENI. CDR3 length: 15 amino acids. The CDR3, as DNA: TGTGCCAGCTCACGCAACTGGGGCGAGAAAGAGACCCAGTACTTC. This codes for CASSRNWGEKETQYF. Supplemented by reference TRBV18 and TRBJ2-5, the full variable domain reads NAGVMQNPRHLVRRRGQEARLRCSPMKGHSHVYWYRQLPEEGLKFMVYLQKENIIDESGMPKERFSAEFPKEGPSILRIQQVVRGDSAAYFCASSRNWGEKETQYFGPGTRLLVL.

V and J are TRBV30 and TRBJ2-2; D is perhaps TRBD1 or TRBD2 (5 bases each). CDR1 GTSNPN and CDR2 SVGIG come from the germline V gene (reference sequence). With 1 base removed from V and 4 bases from J, the gap between germline ends came to 16 bases. This CDR3 contains 16 residues. The CDR3 spells CAWSAGPLLATGELFF. CDR3 nucleotides: TGTGCCTGGAGTGCGGGGCCCCTCTTAGCCACCGGGGAGCTGTTTTTT.

This clone was counted a single time. The junction departs from germline at one end; a sequencing error may be responsible. The gene calls are TRBV10-3 and TRBJ2-7; 10 positions match TRBD2. CDR1 is ENHRY, CDR2 SYGVKD, per germline. CDR3 length equals 15 residues. The CDR3 nucleotides are TGTGCCAGCAGTGAATCCGGGACTAGCGTCTACGAGCAGTACTTC. Translated, it gives CASSESGTSVYEQYF.

This clone was detected only once. The gene calls are TRBV28 and TRBJ2-7, with 8 bases matching TRBD1. Germline V gives CDR1 MDHEN, CDR2 SYDVKM. The junction had 5 bases not matched to a gene; V was cut back by 4 bases and J by 0 bases. This CDR3 region has 15 residues. CDR3 residues: CASSYPGTGSYEQYF. The CDR3 DNA reads TGTGCCAGCAGTTACCCCGGGACAGGCTCCTACGAGCAGTACTTC. The full variable domain, completed using reference TRBV28 and TRBJ2-7, is DVKVTQSSRYLVKRTGEKVFLECVQDMDHENMFWYRQDPGLGLRLIYFSYDVKMKEKGDIPEGYSVSREKKERFSLILESASTNQTSMYLCASSYPGTGSYEQYFGPGTRLTVT.

A remark on this clone: This CDR3 is also generated by other DNA sequences in the sample. The CDR3 DNA reads TGTGCCAGCAGCCCGGGACAGGGGGCCTACGAGCAGTACTTC. It codes for CASSPGQGAYEQYF. The V gene is TRBV5-4, the J gene TRBJ2-7, with 11 bases that match TRBD1. Germline assignment: CDR1 SGHNT and CDR2 YYREEE (reference sequence). V trimming: 4 bases; J trimming: 2 bases; junction bases outside the gene matches: 2. CDR3 length equals 14 residues.

Details on this clone: A much larger clone sits a single nucleotide away, making a read error possible. Other DNA variants within this sample encode the same CDR3. CDR3 sequence (DNA): TGCGCCAGCAGCCAAGAACAGGGGAACACCGAAGCTTTCTTT. This gives the protein CASSQEQGNTEAFF. V is TRBV4-1 and J is TRBJ1-1, with 7 bases matching TRBD1. The length of the CDR3 is 14 residues. Germline V CDR1 and CDR2: MGHRA, YSYEKL.

The V call is TRBV6-1, the J call TRBJ1-3; the D gene is possibly TRBD1 (6 bases). The CDR3 contains 15 residues. Germline CDR1 reads MNHNS; CDR2 reads SASEGT. V lost 5 bases to trimming and J lost 6 bases, with 17 bases between them. As DNA, the CDR3 is TGTGCCAGCAGTTTACACAGGGTAATGGTAAACACCATATATTTT. It codes for CASSLHRVMVNTIYF.

This clone was picked up a small number of times. The chain is built from TRBV6-6 and TRBJ1-1; D call uncertain. V dropped 7 bases and J dropped 4 bases, with 16 bases sitting between them. There are 14 residues in the CDR3. Germline CDR1 is MNHNY and CDR2 is SVGAGI (reference sequence). CDR3 bases: TGTGCCAGCACCATATCCCGGGAGGCCACTGAAGCTTTCTTT. As protein: CASTISREATEAFF.

The chain is built from TRBV4-1 and TRBJ2-1, with 11 nucleotides matching TRBD2. The CDR3 consists of 17 residues. V dropped 2 bases and J dropped 6; count of bases not matched to a gene: 9. Germline lookup yields CDR1 MGHRA and CDR2 YSYEKL. CDR3 loop: CASSQLSGGARSNEQFF. CDR3 DNA: TGCGCCAGCAGCCAACTTAGCGGGGGGGCCCGAAGCAATGAGCAGTTCTTC.

The rearrangement links TRBV28 to TRBJ2-2, with 9 nucleotides matching TRBD1. J was trimmed by 3 bases and V by 3 bases; bases with no gene match: 2. Germline values: CDR1 MDHEN, CDR2 SYDVKM. The CDR3 is 15 amino acids. CDR3 region: CASSFRDRDTGELFF. CDR3 bases: TGTGCCAGCAGTTTCCGGGACAGGGACACCGGGGAGCTGTTTTTT.

The V call is TRBV5-1, the J call TRBJ2-1; TRBD2 matches 10 bases. CDR1 is SGHRS, CDR2 YFSETQ, per germline. Trimming cost V 6 bases and J 0 bases; bases outside gene matches: 3. This CDR3 is built from 15 residues. CDR3: CASNLAGVSYNEQFF. CDR3 nucleotides: TGCGCCAGCAATCTAGCGGGAGTCTCCTACAATGAGCAGTTCTTC.

The chain couples TRBV6-6 to TRBJ1-4, with 10 nucleotides matching TRBD1. The CDR3 runs 14 residues. The J segment lost 7 bases and the V segment lost 7 bases, leaving 6 bases of the junction unmatched. CDR1 is MNHNY and CDR2 is SVGAGI in the germline V gene (reference sequence). The CDR3 DNA reads TGTGCCAGCACCTTAGACAGGGGGCGTGAAAAACTGTTTTTT. It is translated as CASTLDRGREKLFF.